This is a list of T cell receptor beta chains from one sample in a study of regulatory T cells in long-lasting Graves disease. MiXCR was run by TCRdb on the multiplex PCR reads, yielding one entry per CDR3 protein. In the table there are around 450,000 distinct CDR3 sequences, under 25% of which are singletons. The input for sequencing was peripheral blood mononuclear cells (PBMCs), taken when the disease was refractory, from a patient treated with antithyroid drugs. The receptors originated from a female donor with Graves disease. Each CDR3 is given with its conserved first and last residue. The D gene is left open where the match is weak. Clone size is stated in some rows and not others, as once, few, many or a class when expanded.

TRBD1	many	TRBJ1-1	TRBV20-1	TGCAGTGCTAGAGCTCGCGGGACAGTGTGGATGAACACTGAAGCTTTCTTT	CSARARGTVWMNTEAFF
NA	few	TRBJ2-3	TRBV2	TGTGCCAGCAGTGAAGCTGGGCGGGGACGGACAGATACGCAGTATTTT	CASSEAGRGRTDTQYF
NA	NA	TRBJ1-2	TRBV27	TGTGCCAGCACTCCATCCCTGGGGGCCCAAGGCTACACCTTC	CASTPSLGAQGYTF
TRBD1	few	TRBJ1-5	TRBV19	TGTGCCAGTAGTAACCCGACAGGGGGCGGTCAGCCCCAGCATTTT	CASSNPTGGGQPQHF
NA	few	TRBJ1-6	TRBV10-3	TGTGCCATCAGTGAGTCGAAAGGCTCCGGACACTATAATTCACCCCTCCACTTT	CAISESKGSGHYNSPLHF
NA	many	TRBJ1-2	TRBV6-1	TGTGCCAGCATGTCAACGGGGGATGGCTACACCTTC	CASMSTGDGYTF
TRBD2	NA	TRBJ2-5	TRBV20-1	TGCAGTGCCACTAGCGGGAGTAGAGAGACCCAGTACTTC	CSATSGSRETQYF
TRBD1	many	TRBJ1-5	TRBV19	TGTGCCAGTCAGTTTTCGGGACAGTACAATCAGCCCCAGCATTTT	CASQFSGQYNQPQHF
TRBD1	NA	TRBJ1-2	TRBV11-1	TGTGCCAGCAGCCCGGGACAGGAGCCCTCTTTCTATGGCTACACCTTC	CASSPGQEPSFYGYTF
TRBD2	few	TRBJ2-7	TRBV29-1	TGCAGCGTCGCCCCTAGCGGGAGCTCCTACGAGCAGTACTTC	CSVAPSGSSYEQYF
TRBD1	many	TRBJ1-2	TRBV20-1	TGCAGTGCCGTTACCTCTTATACAGGGGGCAGCTATGGCTACACCTTC	CSAVTSYTGGSYGYTF
TRBD1	few	TRBJ1-1	TRBV3-1	TGTGCCAGCAGCCAAGATCACCAGGGGGGGATGAACACTGAAGCTTTCTTT	CASSQDHQGGMNTEAFF
TRBD1	NA	TRBJ2-5	TRBV5-1	TGCGCCAGCATCCGACCGGGACAGGGAAAAGAGACCCAGTACTTC	CASIRPGQGKETQYF
TRBD1	many	TRBJ1-2	TRBV6-5	TGTGCCAGCAGTTACGAGAGAGGGGGCGAAGATGGCTACACCTTC	CASSYERGGEDGYTF
NA	few	TRBJ2-5	TRBV7-9	TGTGCCAGCATCCAAAGTCGTATCGGGAAAGAGACCCAGTACTTC	CASIQSRIGKETQYF
NA	NA	TRBJ2-2	TRBV7-3	TGTGCCAGCAGCTTAACGCGGGGGAACACCGGGGAGCTGTTTTTT	CASSLTRGNTGELFF
TRBD2	many	TRBJ2-6	TRBV9	TGTGCCAGCACTACTAGCGGGCGGAACTCTGGGGCCAACGTCCTGACTTTC	CASTTSGRNSGANVLTF
NA	NA	TRBJ1-6	TRBV5-1	TGCGCCAGCAGCGGCCCGTCAGGGGAGTTTTCACCCCTCCACTTT	CASSGPSGEFSPLHF
NA	NA	TRBJ2-7	TRBV4-1	TGCGCCAGCAGCCAAGCACTGCGACAGAGCTACGAGCAGTACTTC	CASSQALRQSYEQYF
NA	NA	TRBJ2-6	TRBV4-3	TGCGCCAGCAGCCACCAGACAGCCATAAAGTCCTCTGGGGCCAACGTCCTGACTTTC	CASSHQTAIKSSGANVLTF
TRBD2	many	TRBJ2-2	TRBV15	TGTGCCACCAGCAGAGTAGCGGGAGGGGGTGGCGGGGAGCTGTTTTTT	CATSRVAGGGGGELFF
NA	NA	TRBJ2-2	TRBV4-1	TGCGCCAGCAGCCAAGTTACCGGGATGTTGGCCGGGGAGCTGTTTTTT	CASSQVTGMLAGELFF
NA	NA	TRBJ1-5	TRBV29-1	TGCAGCGTTGGGAGAACAGGGACGGGAGGTCAGCCCCAGCACTTT	CSVGRTGTGGQPQHF
TRBD2	NA	TRBJ2-7	TRBV20-1	TGCAGTGCTAGAGATCAGGGGAGACTAGCGGGGAACTACGAGCAGTGCTTC	CSARDQGRLAGNYEQCF
TRBD2	NA	TRBJ2-1	TRBV4-2	TGTGCCAGCAGCCAAGATCAACTAGCGGGCTCCTACAATGAGCAGTTCTTC	CASSQDQLAGSYNEQFF
NA	NA	TRBJ2-1	TRBV6-5	TGTGCCAGCAGTTACGTTGGGGGGAATGAGCAGTTCTTC	CASSYVGGNEQFF
NA	many	TRBJ2-2	TRBV6-1	TGTGCCAGCATAGGGCGGATCACCGGGGAGCTGTTTTTT	CASIGRITGELFF
NA	NA	TRBJ2-3	TRBV7-2	TGTGCCAGCAGCTACGGACTGGTCCGCACAGATACGCAGTATTTT	CASSYGLVRTDTQYF
NA	many	TRBJ2-7	TRBV11-1	TGTGCCAGCAGCCAAGTCGTCGCTCCGGGATCCGAGCAGTACTTC	CASSQVVAPGSEQYF
NA	NA	TRBJ2-6	TRBV5-4	TGTGCCAGCAGCTTGGGAGGGCCTTCTCTCTCTGGGGCCAACGTCCTGACTTTC	CASSLGGPSLSGANVLTF
NA	NA	TRBJ2-6	TRBV6-2/TRBV6-3	TGTGCCAGCAGTTACGTCGACTCTGGGGCCAACGTCCTGACTTTC	CASSYVDSGANVLTF
NA	many	TRBJ1-1	TRBV29-1	TGCAGCGGAGGATACAACTTGAACACTGAAGCTTTCTTT	CSGGYNLNTEAFF
TRBD2	NA	TRBJ2-2	TRBV7-3	TGTGCCAGCAGCCGTACTAGCGGGGGGGCAAGAACCGGGGAGCTGTTTTTT	CASSRTSGGARTGELFF
NA	few	TRBJ1-2	TRBV7-3	TGTGCCAGCAGCTTAGGGCCGCGAGACGGCTACACCTTC	CASSLGPRDGYTF
NA	few	TRBJ1-3	TRBV9	TGTGCCAGCAGCGTAGCGGGTTTCTCTGGAAACACCATATATTTT	CASSVAGFSGNTIYF
NA	many	TRBJ1-5	TRBV2	TGTGCCACCGGGGTGGAGACCAATCAGCCCCAGCATTTT	CATGVETNQPQHF
NA	many	TRBJ1-4	TRBV5-6	TGTGCCAGCAGCCACCAAGGTGAAAAACTGTTTTTT	CASSHQGEKLFF
NA	NA	TRBJ1-6	TRBV5-1	TGCGCCAGCAGCTTGGGACAGCATTCACCCCTCCACTTT	CASSLGQHSPLHF
NA	NA	TRBJ2-3	TRBV7-9	TGTGCCAGCAGCACAGAGACAGATACGCAGTATTTT	CASSTETDTQYF
TRBD1	few	TRBJ1-1	TRBV5-5	TGTGCCAGCAGTCAGGGGGCTTACACTGAAGCTTTCTTT	CASSQGAYTEAFF
NA	few	TRBJ1-5	TRBV5-1	TGCGCCAGCAGCGAAGGAACAGGGCAGCCCCAGCATTTT	CASSEGTGQPQHF
TRBD1	many	TRBJ1-4	TRBV5-1	TGCGCCAGCAGCTTAGGGCCCAAACAGGGGGAAAAACTGTTTTTT	CASSLGPKQGEKLFF
NA	NA	TRBJ1-5	TRBV20-1	TGCAGTGCTCGACGGTCCAATCAGCCCCAGCATTTT	CSARRSNQPQHF
NA	NA	TRBJ1-1	TRBV9	TGTGCCAGCAGCGTGGGGGGGGCCACTGAAGCTTTCTTT	CASSVGGATEAFF
NA	NA	TRBJ1-5	TRBV12-3/TRBV12-4	TGTGCCAGCAGTTTAGGGGGGCTTAACAATCAGCCCCAGCATTTT	CASSLGGLNNQPQHF
TRBD1	once	TRBJ2-2	TRBV7-9	TGTGCCAGCAGCTCAAGACAGGGGGCATTTTCCCCCACCGGGGAGCTGTTTTTT	CASSSRQGAFSPTGELFF
NA	many	TRBJ1-5	TRBV7-8	TGTGCCAGCAGCTCCGGGGACAATCAGCCCCAGCATTTT	CASSSGDNQPQHF
NA	many	TRBJ1-4	TRBV20-1	TGCAGTGCTACCGACGGGACGAATGAAAAACTGTTTTTT	CSATDGTNEKLFF
TRBD1	few	TRBJ2-7	TRBV30	TGTGCCTGCATTCGACCGGGACAGAAATACGAGCAGTACTTC	CACIRPGQKYEQYF
NA	NA	TRBJ1-4	TRBV7-9	TGTGCCAGCAGCCCGTTGAGCAGTAGTGAAAAACTGTTTTTT	CASSPLSSSEKLFF
NA	many	TRBJ2-7	TRBV6-1	TGTGCCAGCAGTCAGACATTCAGCGCGGTCACGCTCTACGAGCAGTACTTC	CASSQTFSAVTLYEQYF
TRBD2	few	TRBJ2-2	TRBV7-2	TGTGCCAGCACCCCCAGAGAGTTGGGGGGGATGAGCGGGGAGCTGTTTTTT	CASTPRELGGMSGELFF
NA	many	TRBJ2-6	TRBV12-3/TRBV12-4	TGTGCCAGCAGTTCACCGACAGGGATCGGGGGCGCTGGGGCCAACGTCCTGACTTTC	CASSSPTGIGGAGANVLTF
NA	many	TRBJ1-2	TRBV29-1	TGCAGCGTTCTTCCCGACAGCGGGTATGGCTACACCTTC	CSVLPDSGYGYTF